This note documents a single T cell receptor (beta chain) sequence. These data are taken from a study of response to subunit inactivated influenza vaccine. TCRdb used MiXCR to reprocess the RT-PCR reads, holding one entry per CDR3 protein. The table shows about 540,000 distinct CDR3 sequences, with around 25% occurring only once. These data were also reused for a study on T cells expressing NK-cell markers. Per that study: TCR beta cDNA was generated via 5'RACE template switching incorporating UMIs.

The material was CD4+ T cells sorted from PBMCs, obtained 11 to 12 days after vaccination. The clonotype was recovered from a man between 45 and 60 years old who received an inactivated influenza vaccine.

In nucleotides, the CDR3 is TGCAGTGCTAGTAGTTCTAGCGGGAGGATATTGGGCGAGCAGTACTTC. It codes for CSASSSSGRILGEQYF. The J gene is TRBJ2-7, the V gene TRBV20-1; TRBD2 aligns across 11 bases. Losses at the gene ends were 3 bases for V and 6 bases for J; bases not matched to a gene: 13. CDR1 and CDR2 (germline): DFQATT, SNEGSKA (reference sequence). The CDR3 extends over 16 amino acids.